This T cell receptor (beta chain) was documented in a study of graft-versus-host responses after intestinal transplantation (dated by TCRdb to the early 2020s). Turning to the overall study: The transplants that recipients received were multivisceral, liver-intestinal, or isolated intestinal. After intestinal transplantation, graft-versus-host and host-versus-graft alloreactive T cell clones were followed in the graft, circulation and bone marrow using bulk TCR-beta CDR3 sequencing. A cohort of approximately 23 intestinal transplant recipients, including one retransplant, was enrolled, and 3 patients lacking pretransplant specimens were excluded. A peak of at least 4% donor T cells among recipient peripheral blood mononuclear cells was the definition used for donor T cell macrochimerism. To identify alloreactive clones, pre-transplant mixed lymphocyte reaction products were sequenced and compared with unstimulated pre-transplant donor and recipient T cells. Every recipient was given anti-thymocyte globulin induction, then maintenance tacrolimus and steroids for about three years. Samples from a few later patients were sequenced in-house on an Illumina MiSeq with MiXCR processing rather than by the commercial service. Findings and caveats that apply to the study as a whole: Early after transplant, declines in HvG clones were associated with peak levels of circulating GvH clones. The conclusions were limited by the relatively low number and heterogeneity of the intestinal transplant patients. In the allografts of patients with donor T cell macrochimerism, GvH to HvG T cell clonal ratios were high. GvH clones turned up in recipient bone marrow, with some appearing earlier in ileal mucosa or blood, a pattern consistent with an intestinal mucosal origin.

According to the germline V gene, CDR1 reads SGDLS and CDR2 reads YYNGEE. From the cysteine up to the phenylalanine, the CDR3 has a length of 15 residues. CDR3 DNA is the only sequence kept; it has 45 bases, read in frame from the first base. Trimming accounts for 3 bases at V and 5 bases at J, while the number of junction bases matched to no gene is 9. To isolate intraepithelial and lamina propria lymphocytes from graft specimens, dithiothreitol, EDTA incubations and collagenase D digestion were used. Serial intestinal graft biopsy specimens collected up to 600 days after transplant underwent bulk TCR-beta sequencing. Libraries were prepared through the immunoSEQ multiplex PCR assay. High-throughput TCR-beta CDR3 sequencing of genomic DNA from most patients was performed by Adaptive Biotechnologies. Per the original workflow: Adaptive's ImmunoSEQ software supplied the TCR sequencing data for 15 to 20 patients, while MiXCR and VDJtools were used to process a few other patients. Because the origin of CDR3 nucleotide sequences shared between donor and recipient could not be assigned, those sequences were removed. At least 2-fold expansion over unstimulated cells and a minimum CFSE-low frequency of 0.002% (template counts) or 0.001% (read counts) were required for clones to be classified as alloreactive. Clones detected in sequenced pre-transplant spleen, lymph node, or MLR CFSE-low populations of the donor or recipient were defined as mappable. The cumulative frequency of alloreactive clones was calculated as a percentage of all sequences, weighted by copy number. This immuneACCESS table, as held by TCRdb, lists in-frame sequences with V and J called but not all clones. Of the missing ones, under half trace to an unresolved V gene in checked studies; the others have no known cause. The DNA gave D and trimming, while V, J and clone size come from that table. Present in this sample are tens of thousands of clones, 75% to 90% of which were seen just once. The top ten clonotypes cover more than 1.5% of the sample.

In regard to this clone: Which antigen it targets is not known. No base quality information exists; no much larger clone differs at one position.

The chain is made from TRBV9 and TRBJ2-3; 7 bases in between match TRBD2. The sequence was obtained from a human patient who received an intestinal transplant, so some T cells may come from the graft donor. The sequencing here drew on ileum tissue, taken approximately 56 weeks after transplant. The bases are TGTGCCAGCAGCGGGAGCGGGGAATGGGGAGATACGCAGTATTTT. It is translated as CASSGSGEWGDTQYF. Outside the CDR3, residues come from the reference TRBV9 and TRBJ2-3 proteins, so the full variable domain is: DSGVTQTPKHLITATGQRVTLRCSPRSGDLSVYWYQQSLDQGLQFLIQYYNGEERAKGNILERFSAQQFPDLHSELNLSSLELGDSALYFCASSGSGEWGDTQYFGPGTRLTVL.